The 30 T cell receptor beta chains reported below all come from one sample, sequenced in a study of beta chain features in type 1 diabetes (dated by TCRdb to about 2018). The library relied on the immunoSEQ multiplex PCR assay. All of the isolated RNA was reverse transcribed with the High Capacity cDNA Reverse Transcription Kit, so expressed TCRB transcripts were sequenced. The immuneACCESS repertoire file appears here via TCRdb, limited to in-frame rearrangements. These files lack a portion of the clones; in checked studies, under half of the deficit traces to unresolved V genes, and the cause of the others is not known. For this sample the table gives 130,000 to 150,000 clones, of which about a tenth were detected only once. The ten largest clones take up around 0.68% of the sample. The sequenced material came from central memory CD4+ T cells from blood. Receptors were obtained from a man aged 18 to 29 in good health.

This chain links TRBV4-3 with TRBJ2-5, with TRBD1 identical over 9 bases. The CDR3 covers 15 residues. The V gene end was trimmed by 3 bases and the J gene end by 5 bases; junction bases not matched to a gene: 7. Looked up from germline, CDR1 is LGHNA and CDR2 is YSLEER. Written as DNA, the CDR3 is TGCGCCAGCAGCCAGGGGACAGGGCTGGGGGAGACCCAGTACTTC. Encoded protein: CASSQGTGLGETQYF.

The V gene is TRBV6-6, the J gene TRBJ1-2, with D unclear. V lost 6 bases and J lost 4, with 15 bases in between. This CDR3 contains 14 residues. Per germline, CDR1 MNHNY and CDR2 SVGAGI (reference sequence). The CDR3 DNA is TGTGCCAGCAGCTACCCCGACTCTATCTATGGCTACACCTTC. This gives the protein CASSYPDSIYGYTF.

A few counts support this clone. This sequence joins TRBV10-3 and TRBJ2-3; 9 bases align to TRBD2. The ends lost 2 bases at V and 2 bases at J; junction bases unmatched: 2. The germline CDR1 and CDR2 sequences are ENHRY and SYGVKD. The CDR3 spans 15 residues. CDR3 region: CAISEKRGATDTQYF. CDR3 sequence (DNA): TGTGCCATCAGTGAGAAGCGGGGGGCCACAGATACGCAGTATTTT.

J is TRBJ1-4 and V is TRBV7-9, with D perhaps matching TRBD1 (6 bases). The CDR3 extends over 15 amino acids. Trimming took off 4 bases at V and 3 bases at J, with 12 bases between the two ends. CDR1 SEHNR and CDR2 FQNEAQ come from the germline V gene (reference sequence). The CDR3 coding sequence is TGTGCCAGCAGCTCTTGGACAGAATCTAATGAAAAACTGTTTTTT. It codes for CASSSWTESNEKLFF.

The gene calls are TRBV10-3 and TRBJ2-1, with 7 bases matching TRBD2. Germline V gene data show CDR1 as ENHRY and CDR2 as SYGVKD. Trimming at V came to 6 bases and at J to 6 bases, leaving 8 bases not matched to a gene. This CDR3 contains 14 residues. The CDR3 sequence: CAIRETSFVNEQFF. The CDR3 nucleotides are TGTGCCATCAGGGAGACTAGCTTTGTCAATGAGCAGTTCTTC.

This clone was counted only a few times. CDR3: CASSLDPGTDTQYF. The CDR3 nucleotides read TGTGCCAGCAGCCTAGACCCGGGCACAGATACGCAGTATTTT. The chain recombines TRBV4-2 with TRBJ2-3; unclear D gene. Trimming shortened V by 4 bases and J by 1 base, and 9 bases separated the two germline ends. Germline V gene lookup returns CDR1 LGHNA and CDR2 YNFKEQ. CDR3 length equals 14 residues.

The chain uses TRBV18 and TRBJ2-3; D may be TRBD2 (5 bases). There are 16 residues in the CDR3. The germline V gene has CDR1 KGHSH and CDR2 LQKENI. V gave up 3 bases and J gave up 3 bases, with 16 bases separating them. The chain's CDR3 is CASSPQSSSLTDTQYF. DNA for the CDR3: TGTGCCAGCTCACCCCAGTCGTCTAGCTTAACAGATACGCAGTATTTT.

At least ten counts were recorded for this clone. The chain employs TRBV5-1 and TRBJ2-3, with 8 bases matching TRBD2. The CDR3 runs 18 residues. Germline V gene data show CDR1 as SGHRS and CDR2 as YFSETQ. The J segment lost 4 bases and the V segment lost 3 bases, leaving 16 bases of the junction unmatched. The CDR3 sequence: CASSSPRLAMAGADTQYF. CDR3 in DNA: TGCGCCAGCAGCTCCCCTAGACTAGCGATGGCGGGGGCAGATACGCAGTATTTT.

This clone was observed a few times. This chain uses TRBV28 with TRBJ1-4; the D is unclear. Trimming left V 3 bases short and J 0 bases short, with 5 bases between. Germline V lookup: CDR1 MDHEN, CDR2 SYDVKM. The CDR3 contains 14 residues. This CDR3 is CASSFQSTNEKLFF. CDR3 coding DNA: TGTGCCAGCAGTTTCCAGTCAACTAATGAAAAACTGTTTTTT.

This clone was seen only a few times. The chain combines TRBV5-1 with TRBJ2-3; D might be TRBD2 (5 bases). CDR1 and CDR2 from the germline V gene are SGHRS and YFSETQ. V dropped 0 bases and J dropped 2 bases, with 7 bases sitting between them. The CDR3 runs 14 residues. CDR3 nucleotide sequence: TGCGCCAGCAGCTTGGAGCGGCCCACAGATACGCAGTATTTT. It encodes CASSLERPTDTQYF.

This chain joins TRBV5-1 and TRBJ2-2; 9 bases match TRBD2. The germline V gene has CDR1 SGHRS and CDR2 YFSETQ. The CDR3 is made up of 15 amino acids. Trimming removed 2 bases from V and 4 bases from J; junction bases left unmatched: 3. This CDR3 reads CASSFSGGPTGELFF. CDR3 DNA: TGCGCCAGCAGCTTTAGCGGGGGCCCCACCGGGGAGCTGTTTTTT.

The genes are TRBV7-9 and TRBJ2-3; 7 positions match TRBD2. V dropped 5 bases and J dropped 5; count of bases not matched to a gene: 13. Per germline, CDR1 SEHNR and CDR2 FQNEAQ (reference sequence). CDR3 length equals 16 residues. CDR3 protein: CASSPKQRLAEDTQYF. CDR3 nucleotide sequence: TGTGCCAGCAGCCCGAAACAAAGACTAGCTGAAGATACGCAGTATTTT.

This clone appeared a few times. V and J are TRBV11-2 and TRBJ2-1, with TRBD1 matching over 9 bases. CDR3 length: 14 amino acids. The V and J ends lost 5 bases and 5 bases, in that order; junction bases with no gene match: 4. Germline-derived CDR1 and CDR2 are SGHAT and FQNNGV. The CDR3 sequence: CASSPGTGNNEQFF. The CDR3 DNA reads TGTGCCAGCAGCCCCGGGACAGGGAACAATGAGCAGTTCTTC.

This clone came up a few times. The chain joins TRBV19 to TRBJ1-2; 7 nucleotides agree with TRBD1. This CDR3 is built from 14 residues. V trimming: 3 bases; J trimming: 7 bases; junction bases outside the gene matches: 8. Germline V lookup: CDR1 LNHDA, CDR2 SQIVND (reference sequence). Here the CDR3 DNA reads TGTGCCAGTAGTATTGAGGGGGCGAATTTTGGCTACACCTTC. Translating it yields CASSIEGANFGYTF.

The rearrangement joins TRBV6-1 to TRBJ1-5; 7 bases line up with TRBD1. The CDR3 length is 15 residues. CDR1 is MNHNS, CDR2 SASEGT, per germline. After removal of 7 bases from V and 0 bases from J, the junction contained 6 bases not matched to a gene. The CDR3 reads CASILRDSSNQPQHF. DNA for the CDR3: TGTGCCAGCATACTCCGGGACAGTAGCAATCAGCCCCAGCATTTT.

In its sample, this clone was seen a few times. This chain links TRBV10-3 with TRBJ2-5, with a weak D call TRBD2 (5 bases). CDR1 and CDR2 from the germline V gene are ENHRY and SYGVKD. CDR3 length: 13 residues. Between the trimmed V and J ends, which lost 6 bases and 5 bases, there was a span of 13 bases. The CDR3 protein is CAIRGGLGETQYF. DNA of the CDR3: TGTGCCATCAGAGGCGGGCTCGGGGAGACCCAGTACTTC.

This clone came up a few times. The chain employs TRBV6-1 and TRBJ1-6; unclear D gene. V was pared by 4 bases and J by 7 bases, with 11 bases between. The CDR3 totals 14 residues. Germline-derived CDR1 and CDR2 are MNHNS and SASEGT. CDR3 in amino acids: CASSVAESNSPLHF. The CDR3 DNA reads TGTGCCAGCAGTGTGGCAGAATCAAATTCACCCCTCCACTTT.

This clone was observed a handful of times. The chain couples TRBV5-1 to TRBJ2-3, with D unclear. CDR1 and CDR2 from the germline V gene are SGHRS and YFSETQ. The CDR3 spans 15 residues. Between the trimmed V and J ends, which lost 0 bases and 0 bases, there was a span of 8 bases. The CDR3 reads CASSLAVSSTDTQYF. The CDR3 nucleotides are TGCGCCAGCAGCTTGGCAGTATCCAGCACAGATACGCAGTATTTT.

Only a few counts were recorded for this clone. V gene TRBV5-4 combines with J gene TRBJ2-1; D is perhaps TRBD2 (5 bases). Trimming removed 6 bases at V and 1 base at J, with 11 bases between. Per germline, CDR1 SGHNT and CDR2 YYREEE (reference sequence). The CDR3 runs to 14 residues. CDR3 sequence reads: CASTPPGSYNEQFF. CDR3 nucleotides: TGTGCCAGCACCCCGCCGGGATCCTACAATGAGCAGTTCTTC.

The table lists this clone with a few counts. The chain uses TRBV6-5 and TRBJ2-3, with TRBD2 matching over 7 bases. With V trimmed by 2 bases and J by 3 bases, 5 bases remained unmatched. The CDR3 extends over 15 amino acids. Germline CDR1 is MNHEY and CDR2 is SVGAGI. CDR3 amino acids: CASSYVSSGTDTQYF. The CDR3 DNA reads TGTGCCAGCAGTTACGTCTCTAGCGGAACAGATACGCAGTATTTT.

This chain joins TRBV5-4 and TRBJ1-6; 9 bases line up with TRBD1. V dropped 0 bases and J dropped 8; count of bases not matched to a gene: 6. Germline CDR1 SGHNT, CDR2 YYREEE (reference sequence). CDR3 length: 16 residues. This chain's CDR3 is CASSLAPGQGYSPLHF. In nucleotides, the CDR3 is TGTGCCAGCAGCTTGGCCCCGGGACAGGGTTATTCACCCCTCCACTTT. The full variable domain, rest sourced from reference TRBV5-4 and TRBJ1-6, is ETGVTQSPTHLIKTRGQQVTLRCSSQSGHNTVSWYQQALGQGPQFIFQYYREEENGRGNFPPRFSGLQFPNYSSELNVNALELDDSALYLCASSLAPGQGYSPLHFGNGTRLTVT.

This clone was seen a handful of times. The CDR3 nucleotides read TGTGCCAGCGCCCGCGGTAGCCCTGAAGCTTTCTTT. Translating gives CASARGSPEAFF. This chain links TRBV6-6 with TRBJ1-1; unclear D gene. The CDR3 sequence is 12 residues long. The germline CDR1 and CDR2 sequences are MNHNY and SVGAGI (reference sequence). Deletions cut 8 bases from V and 6 bases from J, with 13 bases between.

A single count supports this clone. This rearrangement joins TRBV7-9 to TRBJ1-6, with 11 bases matching TRBD1. Trimming at V came to 5 bases and at J to 9 bases, leaving 6 bases not matched to a gene. The V gene's germline CDR1 is SEHNR and CDR2 FQNEAQ (reference sequence). CDR3 size: 15 residues. CDR3 residues: CASSPGQGAGSPLHF. CDR3 sequence (DNA): TGTGCCAGCAGCCCCGGACAGGGGGCAGGTTCACCCCTCCACTTT.

This clone was counted at least ten times. The genes are TRBV9 and TRBJ2-7; 7 nucleotides align to TRBD1. The CDR3 is 15 amino acids. V trimming: 4 bases; J trimming: 3 bases; junction bases outside the gene matches: 10. Germline CDR1 reads SGDLS; CDR2 reads YYNGEE. CDR3 coding DNA: TGTGCCAGCAGCCCCGCACAGGGGTCCTTCTACGAGCAGTACTTC. This gives the protein CASSPAQGSFYEQYF.

This clone has just a few counts. The CDR3 loop reads CASSLRDRTDTQYF. Here the CDR3 DNA reads TGTGCCAGCAGCTTGCGGGATCGCACAGATACGCAGTATTTT. The chain combines TRBV7-2 with TRBJ2-3; D is possibly TRBD2 (6 bases). V was pared by 3 bases and J by 1 base, with 8 bases between. The germline gives CDR1 SGHTA, CDR2 FQGNSA. This CDR3 has 14 amino acids.

The CDR3 reads CASSPKTGGGIETQYF. CDR3 in DNA: TGTGCCAGTAGTCCAAAGACAGGGGGCGGCATAGAGACCCAGTACTTC. The rearrangement uses TRBV19 and TRBJ2-5; 10 bases align to TRBD1. Per germline, CDR1 LNHDA and CDR2 SQIVND (reference sequence). The CDR3 is 16 residues long. Unmatched junction bases numbered 10, after V lost 5 bases and J lost 4 bases.

This clone was found a few times. This rearrangement joins TRBV11-2 to TRBJ2-5, with TRBD2 identical over 8 bases. The assigned J gene may be wrong: the sequence end matches TRBJ2-7 better. This CDR3 comprises 16 residues. The V gene's germline CDR1 is SGHAT and CDR2 FQNNGV. For the CDR3, the DNA is TGTGCCAGCAGCCGCGTGGCGGGGGGCAGTTCCTACGAGCAGTACTTC. Its protein product is CASSRVAGGSSYEQYF.

This clone has only a few counts. The genes are TRBV15 and TRBJ1-1, with no clear D. CDR1 and CDR2 from the germline V gene are LNHNV and YYDKDF (reference sequence). V dropped 4 bases and J dropped 3 bases, with 12 bases sitting between them. This CDR3 region has 14 residues. CDR3 bases: TGTGCCACCAGCAACAGAGAGGGATACACTGAAGCTTTCTTT. Translating gives CATSNREGYTEAFF.

This chain connects TRBV5-1 to TRBJ2-2; 12 positions match TRBD2. CDR1 and CDR2 (germline): SGHRS, YFSETQ. There are 18 residues in the CDR3. The ends lost 4 bases at V and 2 bases at J; junction bases unmatched: 9. The CDR3, as DNA: TGCGCCAGCAGCACCACACTAGCGGGGGGCACCAACACCGGGGAGCTGTTTTTT. Translating it yields CASSTTLAGGTNTGELFF. Full variable domain (rest looked up from reference TRBV5-1 and TRBJ2-2): KAGVTQTPRYLIKTRGQQVTLSCSPISGHRSVSWYQQTPGQGLQFLFEYFSETQRNKGNFPGRFSGRQFSNSRSEMNVSTLELGDSALYLCASSTTLAGGTNTGELFFGEGSRLTVL.

This clone was observed a few times. The chain employs TRBV6-5 and TRBJ2-5; D is unclear. Trimming stripped 6 bases from V and 5 bases from J, with 7 bases between. Germline assignment: CDR1 MNHEY and CDR2 SVGAGI. The CDR3 extends over 11 amino acids. For the CDR3, the DNA is TGTGCCAGCAGCACCCGGGAGACCCAGTACTTC. This gives the protein CASSTRETQYF.